These T cell receptor beta chains were read from a single sample in a study of OX40 agonist ivuxolimab in advanced cancers. TCRdb keeps only in-frame clones here, not all; method: immunoSEQ multiplex PCR. Of about 80,000 clones listed, more than 75% are singletons. The source material was CD4+ or CD8+ T cells sorted from blood, sampled in a trial of the OX40 agonist ivuxolimab. The receptors come from an adult with an advanced solid tumor such as melanoma, head and neck, liver or kidney cancer. Both conserved end residues are part of each CDR3. The D gene is left open where the match is weak. Rows give clone size only sometimes, using once, few, many, or a class for an expanded clone.

>TRBV30|.|.|12|TRBJ2-7
CAWDAGSYEQYF
TGTGCCTGGGACGCCGGCTCCTACGAGCAGTACTTC
>TRBV7-8|.|.|16|TRBJ2-2
CASSLDGGTNTGELFF
TGTGCCAGCAGCTTAGATGGGGGGACCAACACCGGGGAGCTGTTTTTT
>TRBV6-4|.|.|14|TRBJ2-1
CASSRLATRAEQFF
TGTGCCAGCAGTCGGTTGGCCACGAGGGCTGAGCAGTTCTTC
>TRBV19|once|.|15|TRBJ2-3
CASSAGTPYTDTQYF
TGTGCCAGTAGTGCCGGGACTCCTTACACAGATACGCAGTATTTT
>TRBV9|.|.|13|TRBJ1-2
CASSVVQSYGYTF
TGTGCCAGCAGCGTAGTACAGAGCTATGGCTACACCTTC
>TRBV19|.|TRBD1|14|TRBJ1-1
CASTPQGANTEAFF
TGTGCCAGTACCCCTCAGGGGGCGAACACTGAAGCTTTCTTT
>TRBV6-6|.|.|14|TRBJ2-3
CASGDFGGTDTQYF
TGTGCCAGCGGTGACTTTGGGGGCACAGATACGCAGTATTTT
>TRBV5-1|few|TRBD1|16|TRBJ2-2
CASSAGTGGRHGELFF
TGCGCCAGCAGCGCCGGGACAGGGGGCAGGCACGGGGAGCTGTTTTTT
>TRBV5-4|.|.|14|TRBJ1-5
CASSLGGPNQPQHF
TGTGCCAGCAGCTTGGGGGGACCCAATCAGCCCCAGCATTTT
>TRBV30|.|.|17|TRBJ2-1
CAWRRKGGGSKGAEQFF
TGTGCCTGGAGACGTAAGGGGGGCGGGAGTAAGGGAGCTGAGCAGTTCTTC
>TRBV15|.|.|14|TRBJ1-2
CATSRDRVDYGYTF
TGTGCCACCAGCAGAGACAGGGTGGACTATGGCTACACCTTC
>TRBV19|once|.|16|TRBJ1-5
CASSIRGAEGNQPQHF
TGTGCCAGTAGTATTCGGGGGGCCGAGGGCAATCAGCCCCAGCATTTT
>TRBV18|.|.|14|TRBJ2-7
CASSLPGPSYEQYF
TGTGCCAGCTCACTTCCGGGTCCTTCCTACGAGCAGTACTTC
>TRBV25-1|.|.|14|TRBJ2-5
CASSEEEYQETQYF
TGTGCCAGCAGTGAAGAAGAGTACCAAGAGACCCAGTACTTC
>TRBV15|.|.|14|TRBJ1-4
CATSRDQGNEKLFF
TGTGCCACCAGCAGAGACCAGGGGAATGAAAAACTGTTTTTT
>TRBV7-2|.|.|18|TRBJ1-2
CASSLVAQSQGSNYGYTF
TGTGCCAGCAGCTTAGTCGCCCAGAGTCAGGGCTCTAACTATGGCTACACCTTC
>TRBV5-5|.|.|14|TRBJ2-5
CASSVGPWEETQYF
TGTGCCAGCAGCGTGGGGCCTTGGGAGGAGACCCAGTACTTC